These 21 T cell receptor beta chains share one sample of origin, sequenced in a study of T-cell reconstitution after alpha-beta-depleted transplantation in children. Unique molecular identifiers featured in how the TCRbeta library was prepared. MiXCR was run by TCRdb on the PCR reads, yielding one entry per CDR3 protein. Among 120,000 or so distinct CDR3 sequences listed, around 10% were seen once. Sequenced material: PBMCs from the stem cell graft donor, taken from the stem cell graft. Receptors were obtained from a human donor who donated a stem cell graft to a child with acute lymphoblastic leukemia.

The gene calls are TRBV5-4 and TRBJ2-1, with 9 nucleotides matching TRBD2. Looked up from germline, CDR1 is SGHNT and CDR2 is YYREEE (reference sequence). With V trimmed by 1 base and J by 7 bases, 9 bases remained unmatched. This CDR3 region has 16 residues. The CDR3 DNA reads as TGTGCCAGCAGCTTGAGTAGCGGGAGAAGATGGAATGAGCAGTTCTTC. Translated: CASSLSSGRRWNEQFF.

This clonotype appeared a single time. Possible read error: a much larger clone is one base away. The rearrangement joins TRBV5-1 to TRBJ1-1; D uncertain. Trimming stripped 0 bases from V and 11 bases from J, with 14 bases between. Looked up from germline, CDR1 is SGHRS and CDR2 is YFSETQ. The CDR3 is made up of 13 amino acids. CDR3 protein: CASSLDGAVDAFF. The CDR3 DNA reads as TGCGCCAGCAGCTTGGATGGCGCGGTGGACGCTTTCTTT.

In this sample, this clonotype turned up many times. J is TRBJ2-1 and V is TRBV6-5, with a possible D match to TRBD1 (5 bases). The ends were cut back, 5 bases at V and 5 bases at J, with 13 bases in the middle. The CDR3 is made up of 14 amino acids. From germline, CDR1 is MNHEY and CDR2 SVGAGI. CDR3 DNA: TGTGCCAGCAGTCCGACAGTGTACGACAATGAGCAGTTCTTC. This codes for CASSPTVYDNEQFF.

J is TRBJ2-1 and V is TRBV27; D is undetermined. Germline V CDR1 and CDR2: MNHEY, SMNVEV (reference sequence). This CDR3 is built from 13 residues. V was cut by 3 bases and J by 7 bases, with 10 bases left in between. CDR3 residues: CASSFDRLNEQFF. The CDR3 DNA reads TGTGCCAGCAGTTTCGATAGGTTGAATGAGCAGTTCTTC.

This clonotype was seen repeatedly, ten times or more. The CDR3 sequence is CASSSGQGMLGYGYTF. The CDR3 nucleotides are TGTGCCAGCAGTTCGGGACAGGGGATGTTGGGTTATGGCTACACCTTC. The chain employs TRBV12-3 or TRBV12-4 and TRBJ1-2; 10 nucleotides line up with TRBD1. CDR3 length: 16 residues. Trimming removed 4 bases from V and 5 bases from J; junction bases left unmatched: 10.

This clonotype was seen repeatedly, ten times or more. V gene TRBV3-1 combines with J gene TRBJ2-5, with 7 positions matching TRBD2. Unmatched junction bases numbered 5, after V lost 4 bases and J lost 3 bases. The CDR3 sequence is 14 residues long. Germline loops: CDR1 LGHDT, CDR2 YNNKEL (reference sequence). The CDR3 DNA reads TGTGCCAGCAGCCTCCTGGCGGGGGAAGAGACCCAGTACTTC. It codes for CASSLLAGEETQYF.

V gene TRBV7-9 combines with J gene TRBJ2-3, with D uncertain. Trimming took off 6 bases at V and 6 bases at J, with 4 bases between the two ends. Germline CDR1 and CDR2: SEHNR and FQNEAQ (reference sequence). This CDR3 contains 10 residues. The CDR3 sequence: CASRADTQYF. The DNA of the CDR3 is TGTGCCAGCAGGGCGGATACGCAGTATTTT.

In this sample, this clonotype turned up many times. The rearrangement links TRBV27 to TRBJ1-1; D possibly corresponds to TRBD1 (5 bases). The CDR3 loop spans 15 amino acids. The ends were cut back, 6 bases at V and 4 bases at J, with 18 bases in the middle. The germline V gene has CDR1 MNHEY and CDR2 SMNVEV (reference sequence). CDR3 in amino acids: CASRGGAWHSTEAFF. The CDR3, as DNA: TGTGCCAGCAGGGGCGGGGCCTGGCACAGCACTGAAGCTTTCTTT.

This clonotype was counted between two and nine times. Here the CDR3 reads CASTQGGGGNTQYF. CDR3 sequence (DNA): TGTGCCAGCACCCAAGGGGGTGGGGGAAATACGCAGTATTTT. The chain joins TRBV6-1 to TRBJ2-3; D may be TRBD1 (6 bases). This CDR3 spans 14 amino acids. Germline CDR1 MNHNS, CDR2 SASEGT. V lost 7 bases, J lost 7 bases, and 18 bases lay in between.

This clonotype has at least ten counts. The chain carries TRBV29-1 and TRBJ2-5; either TRBD1 or TRBD2 may supply D (7 bases each). Trimming pared 4 bases from V and 5 bases from J, leaving 14 bases between. The CDR3 covers 13 residues. From germline, CDR1 is SQVTM and CDR2 ANQGSEA. CDR3 DNA sequence: TGCAGCGTTGGGGAGGGGGCGGGGGAGACCCAGTACTTC. It translates to CSVGEGAGETQYF.

As to this clonotype: A single base separates this from a much larger clone, so it may be a read error. The chain links TRBV6-5 to TRBJ1-2, with D uncertain. Germline V gives CDR1 MNHEY, CDR2 SVGAGI. Trimming left V 2 bases short and J 5 bases short, with 12 bases between. CDR3 length: 14 amino acids. CDR3 loop: CASSYGREGYGYTF. CDR3 nucleotide sequence: TGTGCCAGCAGTTACGGCCGGGAGGGTTATGGCTACACCTTC.

At least ten counts were recorded for this clonotype. The chain recombines TRBV5-1 with TRBJ2-5; 14 nucleotides agree with TRBD2. The CDR3 consists of 17 residues. CDR1 and CDR2 (germline): SGHRS, YFSETQ. Losses at the gene ends were 4 bases for V and 4 bases for J; bases not matched to a gene: 9. CDR3 in DNA: TGCGCCAGCAGCCCTGGAGGACTAGCGGGAGGTTCAGAGACCCAGTACTTC. Encoded protein: CASSPGGLAGGSETQYF.

This clonotype was counted ten times or more. This chain links TRBV29-1 with TRBJ1-2; D is perhaps TRBD1 (6 bases). V lost 6 bases to trimming and J lost 6 bases, with 17 bases between them. CDR3 length: 13 residues. The germline V gene encodes CDR1 SQVTM and CDR2 ANQGSEA. This chain's CDR3 is CSVQVVAGDGYTF. As DNA, the CDR3 is TGCAGCGTACAGGTCGTGGCAGGGGATGGCTACACCTTC.

The sample holds many counts of this clonotype. The chain uses TRBV10-3 and TRBJ1-4; D gene uncertain. Germline V CDR1 and CDR2: ENHRY, SYGVKD. The CDR3 length is 15 residues. V dropped 5 bases and J dropped 3 bases, with 13 bases sitting between them. The CDR3 loop reads CAISSSGQANEKLFF. CDR3 coding DNA: TGTGCCATCAGTAGCTCCGGCCAGGCTAATGAAAAACTGTTTTTT.

As concerns this clonotype: This may be a read error, as it is one base from a much larger clone. The chain uses TRBV7-2 and TRBJ1-1; no definite D call. The CDR3 has 14 amino acids. CDR1 and CDR2 (germline): SGHTA, FQGNSA. The germline V and J ends were trimmed by 2 bases and 5 bases, with 12 bases remaining between them. CDR3 amino acids: CASSLSVPKTEAFF. The CDR3, as DNA: TGTGCCAGCAGCTTAAGTGTCCCGAAGACTGAAGCTTTCTTT.

This clonotype was found many times. CDR3 loop: CASSVGTGGADYGYTF. The DNA of the CDR3 is TGTGCCAGCAGCGTAGGAACGGGGGGCGCCGACTATGGCTACACCTTC. The chain has TRBV9 and TRBJ1-2; tentatively, D is TRBD1 (6 bases). V was shortened by 0 bases and J by 3 bases, with 15 bases between the two germline ends. Germline V gives CDR1 SGDLS, CDR2 YYNGEE. CDR3 length: 16 amino acids.

This clonotype was counted at least ten times. CDR3 bases: TGCGCCAGCTGGGACAGGGGATACGACGAGCAGTACTTC. Residues: CASWDRGYDEQYF. V gene TRBV5-1 combines with J gene TRBJ2-7, with 10 bases that match TRBD1. In germline, CDR1 is SGHRS, CDR2 YFSETQ. CDR3 length equals 13 residues. Trimming cost V 7 bases and J 5 bases; bases outside gene matches: 6. Full variable domain (remainder filled in from reference TRBV5-1 and TRBJ2-7): KAGVTQTPRYLIKTRGQQVTLSCSPISGHRSVSWYQQTPGQGLQFLFEYFSETQRNKGNFPGRFSGRQFSNSRSEMNVSTLELGDSALYLCASWDRGYDEQYFGPGTRLTVT.

This clonotype occurred many times. The chain links TRBV25-1 to TRBJ1-5; TRBD1 is a possible D gene (6 bases). Germline assignment: CDR1 MGHDK and CDR2 SYGVNS. Between the trimmed V and J ends, which lost 6 bases and 4 bases, there was a span of 10 bases. This CDR3 region has 13 residues. CDR3 sequence (DNA): TGTGCCAGCAGCACAACAGGGAATCAGCCCCAGCATTTT. Translating it yields CASSTTGNQPQHF.

This clonotype has a count of ten or more. The chain combines TRBV24-1 with TRBJ2-3; 9 bases fit TRBD2. The CDR3 loop spans 15 amino acids. The V gene's germline CDR1 is KGHDR and CDR2 SFDVKD. V gave up 3 bases and J gave up 6 bases; unmatched junction bases: 6. The CDR3 bases are TGTGCCACCAGTGATCGAGCGGGGGGCGTCGATACGCAGTATTTT. Translating it yields CATSDRAGGVDTQYF.

This clonotype was counted at least ten times. The chain employs TRBV28 and TRBJ1-5; possible D gene TRBD1, 5 bases. Trimming pared 6 bases from V and 3 bases from J, leaving 21 bases between. The CDR3 extends over 17 amino acids. Germline CDR1 is MDHEN and CDR2 is SYDVKM. CDR3 nucleotide sequence: TGTGCCAGCAGCCCCGGTCCTGGCAGGGACCTCAATCAGCCCCAGCATTTT. It encodes CASSPGPGRDLNQPQHF.

This clonotype was picked up many times. The genes are TRBV12-3 or TRBV12-4 and TRBJ2-1; 9 bases map to TRBD2. V was clipped by 3 bases and J by 14 bases; unmatched bases: 8. This CDR3 has 13 residues. CDR3 in DNA: TGTGCCAGCAGTTTTTCCCGGCGGGGGGGAGAGTTCTTC. Amino acids: CASSFSRRGGEFF.